Listed below are T cell receptor beta chains from one sample, sequenced in a study of regulatory T cells in long-lasting Graves disease. TCRdb fed the multiplex PCR reads into MiXCR, producing one record per CDR3 protein. The table records roughly 250,000 distinct CDR3 sequences, approximately 18% of them present only once. This sample also belongs to another study, concerning T cells in Graves' hyperthyroidism and ophthalmopathy.

The sample consisted of peripheral blood mononuclear cells (PBMCs), taken at new diagnosis, from a patient treated with antithyroid drugs. Receptors were obtained from a woman between 25 and 40 years old with Graves disease. Each CDR3 is given with its conserved first and last residue. A D gene is named only where the DNA matches it firmly. Some rows mark clone size as missing; the rest say once, few, many or name a class of expanded clone.

CDR3 DNA: TGTGCCAGCAGCTTAGCAATTTGGGGAACGGGGGGAACTGAGCAGTTCTTC
CDR3 protein: CASSLAIWGTGGTEQFF
clone size: many
D gene: TRBD2
V gene: TRBV11-3
J gene: TRBJ2-1

CDR3 DNA: TGTGCCAGCAGTTTTACAGGGAGGATCGGGACACGAAATCAGCCCCAGCATTTT
CDR3 protein: CASSFTGRIGTRNQPQHF
clone size: many
D gene: -
V gene: TRBV12-3/TRBV12-4
J gene: TRBJ1-5

CDR3 DNA: TGTGCCAGCAGCAGTATGGACGGCCCCTATGGCTACACCTTC
CDR3 protein: CASSSMDGPYGYTF
clone size: many
D gene: -
V gene: TRBV7-9
J gene: TRBJ1-2

CDR3 DNA: TGCAGTGCCTCCACCGGGGGGGGTAGCCCGCTCAATGAGCAGTTCTTC
CDR3 protein: CSASTGGGSPLNEQFF
clone size: many
D gene: TRBD2
V gene: TRBV20-1
J gene: TRBJ2-1

CDR3 DNA: TGTGCCAGCAGCCGACGACAGGGCGGTCAGCCCCAGCATTTT
CDR3 protein: CASSRRQGGQPQHF
clone size: -
D gene: TRBD1
V gene: TRBV6-2/TRBV6-3
J gene: TRBJ1-5

CDR3 DNA: TGCGCCAGCAGCTTGGGGACAGGCTACGAGCAGTACTTC
CDR3 protein: CASSLGTGYEQYF
clone size: many
D gene: TRBD1
V gene: TRBV5-1
J gene: TRBJ2-7

CDR3 DNA: TGTGCCAGCAGCTTAGGGACAGGGGGCTATAGTCAGCCCCAGCATTTT
CDR3 protein: CASSLGTGGYSQPQHF
clone size: few
D gene: TRBD1
V gene: TRBV5-8
J gene: TRBJ1-5

CDR3 DNA: TGCAGTCCTGTAGCGGGGGGGGCAAAGGGTACGCAGTATTTT
CDR3 protein: CSPVAGGAKGTQYF
clone size: many
D gene: TRBD2
V gene: TRBV20-1
J gene: TRBJ2-3

CDR3 DNA: TGTGCCAGCAGTTACTCTGGGAGTAACCCCGGGGTTGAAGCTTTCTTT
CDR3 protein: CASSYSGSNPGVEAFF
clone size: few
D gene: -
V gene: TRBV6-5
J gene: TRBJ1-1

CDR3 DNA: TGTGCCAGCAGCTTTTCTGGGACACCCCGGGGCAATCAGCCCCAGCATTTT
CDR3 protein: CASSFSGTPRGNQPQHF
clone size: many
D gene: -
V gene: TRBV5-5
J gene: TRBJ1-5

CDR3 DNA: TGTGCCAGCAGCTCCGGACTAGCGGGAGTGTCGTTAAAGGGCTACGAGCAGTACTTC
CDR3 protein: CASSSGLAGVSLKGYEQYF
clone size: -
D gene: TRBD2
V gene: TRBV7-8
J gene: TRBJ2-7

CDR3 DNA: TGTGCCAGCAGCACCGGGACAGGGCTTCTCGAGCAGTACTTC
CDR3 protein: CASSTGTGLLEQYF
clone size: few
D gene: TRBD1
V gene: TRBV9
J gene: TRBJ2-7

CDR3 DNA: TGTGCCAGCAGCCAACCCCAGGGGGGCATATATTTT
CDR3 protein: CASSQPQGGIYF
clone size: many
D gene: TRBD1
V gene: TRBV3-1
J gene: TRBJ1-3

CDR3 DNA: TGCGCCAGCAGCTTGGCACAGGGAGGCTATGGCTACACCTTC
CDR3 protein: CASSLAQGGYGYTF
clone size: many
D gene: -
V gene: TRBV5-1
J gene: TRBJ1-2

CDR3 DNA: TGCAGCGTCCCCCTCGGACTCCCTAGAGGGAATGAGCAGTTCTTC
CDR3 protein: CSVPLGLPRGNEQFF
clone size: many
D gene: -
V gene: TRBV29-1
J gene: TRBJ2-1

CDR3 DNA: TGTGCCAGTAGGCAGGCGGGGGTAAACACTGAAGCTTTCTTT
CDR3 protein: CASRQAGVNTEAFF
clone size: many
D gene: -
V gene: TRBV19
J gene: TRBJ1-1

CDR3 DNA: TGTGCCAGCTCACCCGAACGATCCTACAATGAGCAGTTCTTC
CDR3 protein: CASSPERSYNEQFF
clone size: many
D gene: -
V gene: TRBV18
J gene: TRBJ2-1

CDR3 DNA: TGTGCCAGTAGTATCAAGACGGCGGCGACTAATGAAAAACTGTTTTTT
CDR3 protein: CASSIKTAATNEKLFF
clone size: many
D gene: -
V gene: TRBV19
J gene: TRBJ1-4

CDR3 DNA: TGTGCCAGCAGCCTCTCTGGGACTACCTACAATGAGCAGTTCTTC
CDR3 protein: CASSLSGTTYNEQFF
clone size: -
D gene: TRBD2
V gene: TRBV13
J gene: TRBJ2-1

CDR3 DNA: TGTGCCAGCAGTTTCACCCCGGAGGTAAAACGGGAGACCCAGTACTTC
CDR3 protein: CASSFTPEVKRETQYF
clone size: many
D gene: -
V gene: TRBV12-3/TRBV12-4
J gene: TRBJ2-5

CDR3 DNA: TGTGCCAGCAGCCAAGATTGGGGGCATAATTCACCCCTCCACTTT
CDR3 protein: CASSQDWGHNSPLHF
clone size: many
D gene: -
V gene: TRBV3-1
J gene: TRBJ1-6

CDR3 DNA: TGTGCCAGTCTAGCGGGGGGCTTGCCCTACAATGAGCAGTTCTTC
CDR3 protein: CASLAGGLPYNEQFF
clone size: -
D gene: TRBD2
V gene: TRBV19
J gene: TRBJ2-1

CDR3 DNA: TGCGCCAGCAGCTTGGGGGACCAGGGAACGGGCACTGAAGCTTTCTTT
CDR3 protein: CASSLGDQGTGTEAFF
clone size: many
D gene: -
V gene: TRBV5-1
J gene: TRBJ1-1

CDR3 DNA: TGCGCCAGCCGAGCGGGGGGGGGGGGAGGCACAGATACGCAGTATTTT
CDR3 protein: CASRAGGGGGTDTQYF
clone size: few
D gene: TRBD2
V gene: TRBV4-1
J gene: TRBJ2-3